This T cell receptor beta chain was profiled in a study of blood T cells in healthy people across ages. Study observations and caveats: The study found more naive CD4+ cells and higher diversity in long-lived than aged donors.

Next came a second PCR, run for about 6 to 12 cycles, which used a sample-barcoded 5' primer along with a J-beta primer mix. TCRdb independently ran MiXCR on the 5' RACE reads; one entry per CDR3 protein. The sample shows fewer than 1 million distinct CDR3 sequences, more than 40% of them seen only once. Regarding this clonotype: Antigen: not known.

This CDR3 comprises 14 residues. V was pared by 6 bases and J by 6 bases, with 9 bases of the junction left unmatched. This clonotype was sampled from a man between 60 and 70 years old in good health. The sequencing sample was made of blood. The chain links TRBV12-3 or TRBV12-4 to TRBJ1-1; TRBD1 agrees at 8 bases. CDR3 in DNA: TGTGCCAGCAGCCGCAGGGGGCTAGAGGCTGAAGCTTTCTTT. This encodes CASSRRGLEAEAFF.